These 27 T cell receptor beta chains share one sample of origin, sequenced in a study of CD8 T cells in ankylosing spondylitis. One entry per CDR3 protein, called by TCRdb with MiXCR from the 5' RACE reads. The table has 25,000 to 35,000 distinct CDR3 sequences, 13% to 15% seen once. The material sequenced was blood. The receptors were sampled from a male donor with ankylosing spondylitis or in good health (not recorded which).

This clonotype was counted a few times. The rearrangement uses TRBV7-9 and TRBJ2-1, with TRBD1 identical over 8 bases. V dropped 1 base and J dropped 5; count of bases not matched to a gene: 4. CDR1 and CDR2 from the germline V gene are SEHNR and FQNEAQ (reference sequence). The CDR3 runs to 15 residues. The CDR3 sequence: CASSLGQGTNNEQFF. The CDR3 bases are TGTGCCAGCAGCTTAGGACAGGGGACAAACAATGAGCAGTTCTTC.

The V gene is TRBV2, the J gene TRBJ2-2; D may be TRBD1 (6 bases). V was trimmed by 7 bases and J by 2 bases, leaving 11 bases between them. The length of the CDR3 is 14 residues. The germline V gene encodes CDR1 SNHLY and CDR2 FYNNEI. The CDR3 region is CASNLQGNTGELFF. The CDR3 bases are TGTGCCAGCAATCTACAGGGTAACACCGGGGAGCTGTTTTTT.

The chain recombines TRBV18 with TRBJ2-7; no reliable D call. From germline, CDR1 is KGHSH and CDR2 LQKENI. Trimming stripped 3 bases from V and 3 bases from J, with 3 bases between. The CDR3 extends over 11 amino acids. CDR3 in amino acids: CASSPDYEQYF. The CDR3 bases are TGTGCCAGCTCACCTGACTACGAGCAGTACTTC.

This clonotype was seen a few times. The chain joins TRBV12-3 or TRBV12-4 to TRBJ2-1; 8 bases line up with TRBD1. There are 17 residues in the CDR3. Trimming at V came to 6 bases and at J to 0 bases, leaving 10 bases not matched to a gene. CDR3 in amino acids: CASSRWTGTSSYNEQFF. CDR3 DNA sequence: TGTGCCAGCAGCCGCTGGACAGGGACAAGCTCCTACAATGAGCAGTTCTTC.

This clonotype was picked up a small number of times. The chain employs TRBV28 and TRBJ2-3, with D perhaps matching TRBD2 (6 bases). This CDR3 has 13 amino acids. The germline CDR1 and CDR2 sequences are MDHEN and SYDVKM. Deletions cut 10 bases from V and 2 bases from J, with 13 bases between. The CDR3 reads CATGGGDTDTQYF. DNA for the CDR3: TGTGCCACCGGGGGAGGCGACACAGATACGCAGTATTTT.

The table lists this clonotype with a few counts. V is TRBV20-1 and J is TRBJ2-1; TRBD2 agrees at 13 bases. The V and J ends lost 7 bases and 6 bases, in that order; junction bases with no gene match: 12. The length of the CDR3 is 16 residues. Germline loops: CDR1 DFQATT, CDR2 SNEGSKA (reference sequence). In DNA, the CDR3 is TGCAGTGGGGCTGAAACAGGACTAGCGGGAGCCAATGAGCAGTTCTTC. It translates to CSGAETGLAGANEQFF.

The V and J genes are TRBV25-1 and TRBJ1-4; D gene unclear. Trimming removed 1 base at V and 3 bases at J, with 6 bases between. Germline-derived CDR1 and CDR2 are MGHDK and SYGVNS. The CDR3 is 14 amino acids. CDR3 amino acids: CASSESWANEKLFF. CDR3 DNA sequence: TGTGCCAGCAGTGAATCCTGGGCTAATGAAAAACTGTTTTTT.

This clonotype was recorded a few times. In DNA form, the CDR3 reads TGCGCCAGCAGCTTACAGGGGCTAGACAATGAGCAGTTCTTC. Translated: CASSLQGLDNEQFF. The rearrangement uses TRBV5-1 and TRBJ2-1, with 7 nucleotides matching TRBD1. From germline, CDR1 is SGHRS and CDR2 YFSETQ. CDR3 length: 14 amino acids. The ends lost 2 bases at V and 5 bases at J; junction bases unmatched: 4.

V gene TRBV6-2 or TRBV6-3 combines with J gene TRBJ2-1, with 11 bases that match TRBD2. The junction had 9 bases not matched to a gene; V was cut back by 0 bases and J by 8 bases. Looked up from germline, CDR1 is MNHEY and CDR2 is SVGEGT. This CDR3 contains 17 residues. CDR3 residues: CASSYSKGTSGRDEQFF. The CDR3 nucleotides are TGTGCCAGCAGTTACTCGAAAGGGACTAGCGGTCGCGATGAGCAGTTCTTC.

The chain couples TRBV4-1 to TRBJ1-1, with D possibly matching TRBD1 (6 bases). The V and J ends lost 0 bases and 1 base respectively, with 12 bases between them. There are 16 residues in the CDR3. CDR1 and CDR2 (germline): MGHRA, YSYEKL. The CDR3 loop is CASSQEQGFRNTEAFF. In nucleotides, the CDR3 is TGCGCCAGCAGCCAAGAGCAGGGGTTTCGGAACACTGAAGCTTTCTTT.

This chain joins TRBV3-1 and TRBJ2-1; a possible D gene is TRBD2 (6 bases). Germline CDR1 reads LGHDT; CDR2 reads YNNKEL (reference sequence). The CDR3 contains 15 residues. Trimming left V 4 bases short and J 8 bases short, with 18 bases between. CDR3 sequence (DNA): TGTGCCAGCAGCCGAGGCGGGGCTCAGCGTGATGAGCAGTTCTTC. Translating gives CASSRGGAQRDEQFF.

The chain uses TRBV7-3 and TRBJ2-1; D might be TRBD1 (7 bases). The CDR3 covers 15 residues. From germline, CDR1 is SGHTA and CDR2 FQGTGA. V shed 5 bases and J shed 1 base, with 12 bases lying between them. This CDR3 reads CASSPPGGSYNEQFF. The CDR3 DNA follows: TGTGCCAGCAGCCCGCCAGGGGGGTCCTACAATGAGCAGTTCTTC. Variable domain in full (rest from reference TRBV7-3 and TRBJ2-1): GAGVSQTPSNKVTEKGKYVELRCDPISGHTALYWYRQSLGQGPEFLIYFQGTGAADDSGLPNDRFFAVRPEGSVSTLKIQRTERGDSAVYLCASSPPGGSYNEQFFGPGTRLTVL.

The DNA of the CDR3 is TGCAGCGGATTAGCAAGCACAGATACGCAGTATTTT. This sequence encodes CSGLASTDTQYF. The chain employs TRBV29-1 and TRBJ2-3, with no clear D. The V gene lost 7 bases and the J gene lost 0 bases, with 8 bases spanning the gap. CDR1 and CDR2 from the germline V gene are SQVTM and ANQGSEA. This CDR3 is built from 12 residues.

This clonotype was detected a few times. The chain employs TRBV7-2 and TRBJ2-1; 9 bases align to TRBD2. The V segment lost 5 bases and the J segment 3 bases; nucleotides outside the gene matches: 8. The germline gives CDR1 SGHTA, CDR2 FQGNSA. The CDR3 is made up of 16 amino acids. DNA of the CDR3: TGTGCCAGCAGCCTAGTAGCGGGAGCCGACTACAATGAGCAGTTCTTC. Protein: CASSLVAGADYNEQFF.

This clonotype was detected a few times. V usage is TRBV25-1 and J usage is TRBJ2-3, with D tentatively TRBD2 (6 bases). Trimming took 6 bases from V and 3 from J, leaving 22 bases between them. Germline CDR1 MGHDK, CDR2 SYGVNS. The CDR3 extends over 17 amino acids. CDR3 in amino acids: CASRGIPPGGRTDTQYF. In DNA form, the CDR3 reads TGTGCCAGCAGGGGAATCCCCCCCGGGGGACGGACAGATACGCAGTATTTT. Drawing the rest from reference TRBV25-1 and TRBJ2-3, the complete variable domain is EADIYQTPRYLVIGTGKKITLECSQTMGHDKMYWYQQDPGMELHLIHYSYGVNSTEKGDLSSESTVSRIRTEHFPLTLESARPSHTSQYLCASRGIPPGGRTDTQYFGPGTRLTVL.

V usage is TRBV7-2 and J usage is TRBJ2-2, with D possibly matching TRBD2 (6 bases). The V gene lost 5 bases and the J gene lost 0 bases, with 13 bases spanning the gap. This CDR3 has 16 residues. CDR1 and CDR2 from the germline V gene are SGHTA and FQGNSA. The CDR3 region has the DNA TGTGCCAGCAGCCCGATTAGCGGTGCGAACACCGGGGAGCTGTTTTTT. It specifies CASSPISGANTGELFF.

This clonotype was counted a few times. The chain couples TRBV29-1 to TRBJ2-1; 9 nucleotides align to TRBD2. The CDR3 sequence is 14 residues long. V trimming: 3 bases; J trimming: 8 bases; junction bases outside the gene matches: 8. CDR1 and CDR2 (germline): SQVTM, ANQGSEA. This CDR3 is CSVDFPSGAHEQFF. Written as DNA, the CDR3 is TGCAGCGTTGATTTTCCTAGCGGGGCCCATGAGCAGTTCTTC.

The CDR3 coding sequence is TGTGCCAGCTCACCATTCGGGACGGACACCTACGAGCAGTACTTC. This codes for CASSPFGTDTYEQYF. The chain carries TRBV18 and TRBJ2-7; the D gene could be TRBD1 or TRBD2 (5 bases each). Germline lookup yields CDR1 KGHSH and CDR2 LQKENI. The CDR3 is made up of 15 amino acids. V was trimmed by 2 bases and J by 2 bases, leaving 13 bases between them.

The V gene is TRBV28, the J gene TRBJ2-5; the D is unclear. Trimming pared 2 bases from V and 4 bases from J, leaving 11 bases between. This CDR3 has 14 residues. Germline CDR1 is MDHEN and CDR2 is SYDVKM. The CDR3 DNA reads TGTGCCAGCAGTTTACCCAGCATAGCAGAGACCCAGTACTTC. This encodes CASSLPSIAETQYF.

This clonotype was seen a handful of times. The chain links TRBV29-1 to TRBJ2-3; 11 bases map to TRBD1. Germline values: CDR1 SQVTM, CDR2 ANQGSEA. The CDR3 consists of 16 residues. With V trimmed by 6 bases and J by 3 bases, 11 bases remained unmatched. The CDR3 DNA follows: TGCAGCGTGGTGGGGGACAGGGGGAAATGGACAGATACGCAGTATTTT. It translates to CSVVGDRGKWTDTQYF.

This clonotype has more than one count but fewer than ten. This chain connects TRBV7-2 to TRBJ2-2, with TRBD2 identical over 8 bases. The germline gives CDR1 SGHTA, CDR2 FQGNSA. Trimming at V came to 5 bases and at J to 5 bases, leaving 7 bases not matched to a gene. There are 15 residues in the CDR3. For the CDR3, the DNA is TGTGCCAGCAGCCAGGGACTAGTAGGGACCGGGGAGCTGTTTTTT. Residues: CASSQGLVGTGELFF. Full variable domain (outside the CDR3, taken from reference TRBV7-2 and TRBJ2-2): GAGVSQSPSNKVTEKGKDVELRCDPISGHTALYWYRQSLGQGLEFLIYFQGNSAPDKSGLPSDRFSAERTGGSVSTLTIQRTQQEDSAVYLCASSQGLVGTGELFFGEGSRLTVL.

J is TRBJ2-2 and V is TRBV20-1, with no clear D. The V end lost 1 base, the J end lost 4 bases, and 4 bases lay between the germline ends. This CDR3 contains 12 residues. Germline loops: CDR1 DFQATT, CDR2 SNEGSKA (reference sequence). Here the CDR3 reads CSARGGTGELFF. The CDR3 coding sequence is TGCAGTGCTAGAGGGGGCACCGGGGAGCTGTTTTTT.

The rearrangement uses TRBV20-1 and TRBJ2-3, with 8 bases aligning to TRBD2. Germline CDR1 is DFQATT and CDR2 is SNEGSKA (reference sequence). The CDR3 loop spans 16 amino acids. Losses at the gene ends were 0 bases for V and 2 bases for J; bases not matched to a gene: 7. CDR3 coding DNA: TGCAGTGCTAGAGATATTCGGGGGGGAGACACAGATACGCAGTATTTT. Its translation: CSARDIRGGDTDTQYF.

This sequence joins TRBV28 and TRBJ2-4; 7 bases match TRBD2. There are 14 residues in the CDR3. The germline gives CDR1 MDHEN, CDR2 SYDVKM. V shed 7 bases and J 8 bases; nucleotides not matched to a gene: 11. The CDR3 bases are TGTGCCAGCATAGCGGGCAGGGCCCAGGACATTCAGTACTTC. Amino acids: CASIAGRAQDIQYF.

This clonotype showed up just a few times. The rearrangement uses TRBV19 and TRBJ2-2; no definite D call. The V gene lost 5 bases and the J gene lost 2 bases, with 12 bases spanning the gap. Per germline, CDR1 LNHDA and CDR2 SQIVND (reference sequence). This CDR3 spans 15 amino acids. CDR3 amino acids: CASSLSQANTGELFF. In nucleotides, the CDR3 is TGTGCCAGTAGTTTGAGTCAGGCCAACACCGGGGAGCTGTTTTTT.

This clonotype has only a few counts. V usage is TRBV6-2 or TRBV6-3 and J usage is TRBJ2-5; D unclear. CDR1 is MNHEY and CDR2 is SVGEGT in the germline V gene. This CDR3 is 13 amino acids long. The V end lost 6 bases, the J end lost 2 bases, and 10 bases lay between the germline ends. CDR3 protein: CASRVGRQETQYF. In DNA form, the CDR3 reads TGTGCCAGCAGGGTAGGGCGTCAAGAGACCCAGTACTTC.

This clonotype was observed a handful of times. The CDR3 is CASSPWTGGIDTQYF. CDR3 in DNA: TGTGCCAGCAGTCCCTGGACAGGGGGTATAGATACGCAGTATTTT. V and J are TRBV28 and TRBJ2-3; 10 nucleotides line up with TRBD1. The CDR3 runs 15 residues. V dropped 5 bases and J dropped 5; count of bases not matched to a gene: 7. Germline CDR1 MDHEN, CDR2 SYDVKM. Variable domain in full (rest from reference TRBV28 and TRBJ2-3): DVKVTQSSRYLVKRTGEKVFLECVQDMDHENMFWYRQDPGLGLRLIYFSYDVKMKEKGDIPEGYSVSREKKERFSLILESASTNQTSMYLCASSPWTGGIDTQYFGPGTRLTVL.